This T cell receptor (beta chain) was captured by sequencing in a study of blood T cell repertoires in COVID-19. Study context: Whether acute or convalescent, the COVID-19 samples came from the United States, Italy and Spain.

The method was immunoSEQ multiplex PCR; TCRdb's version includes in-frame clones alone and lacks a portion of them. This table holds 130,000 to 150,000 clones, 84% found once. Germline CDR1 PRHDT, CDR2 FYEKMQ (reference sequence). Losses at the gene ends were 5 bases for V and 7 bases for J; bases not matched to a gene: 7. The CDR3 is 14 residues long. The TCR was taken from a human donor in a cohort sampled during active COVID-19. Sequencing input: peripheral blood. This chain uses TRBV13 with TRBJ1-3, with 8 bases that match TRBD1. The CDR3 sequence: CASSANRGGNTIYF. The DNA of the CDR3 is TGTGCCAGCAGCGCCAACAGGGGGGGGAACACCATATATTTT.